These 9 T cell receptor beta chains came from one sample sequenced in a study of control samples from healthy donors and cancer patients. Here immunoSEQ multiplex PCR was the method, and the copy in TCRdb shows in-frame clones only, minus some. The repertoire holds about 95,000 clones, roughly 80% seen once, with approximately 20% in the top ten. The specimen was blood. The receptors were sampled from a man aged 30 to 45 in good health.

Here the CDR3 reads CASAANYGYTF. CDR3 nucleotides: TGTGCGTCAGCAGCTAACTATGGCTACACCTTC. The gene calls are TRBV5-6 and TRBJ1-2; D remains unclear. Per the germline V gene, CDR1 is SGHDT and CDR2 is YYEEEE. This CDR3 is 11 amino acids long. The variable domain in full, completed from reference TRBV5-6 and TRBJ1-2, reads DAGVTQSPTHLIKTRGQQVTLRCSPKSGHDTVSWYQQALGQGPQFIFQYYEEEERQRGNFPDRFSGHQFPNYSSELNVNALLLGDSALYLCASAANYGYTFGSGTRLTVV.

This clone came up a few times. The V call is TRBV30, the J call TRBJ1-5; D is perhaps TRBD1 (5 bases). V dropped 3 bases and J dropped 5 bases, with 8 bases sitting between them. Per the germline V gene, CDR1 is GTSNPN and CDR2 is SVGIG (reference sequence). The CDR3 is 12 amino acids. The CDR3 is CAWSRGDQPQHF. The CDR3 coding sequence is TGTGCCTGGAGCCGGGGGGATCAGCCCCAGCATTTT.

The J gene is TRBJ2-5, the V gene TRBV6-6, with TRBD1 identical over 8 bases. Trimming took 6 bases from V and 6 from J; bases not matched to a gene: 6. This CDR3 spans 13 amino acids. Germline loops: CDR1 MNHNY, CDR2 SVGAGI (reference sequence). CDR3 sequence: CASRTGDRQTQYF. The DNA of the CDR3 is TGTGCCAGCAGGACAGGGGACAGGCAGACCCAGTACTTC.

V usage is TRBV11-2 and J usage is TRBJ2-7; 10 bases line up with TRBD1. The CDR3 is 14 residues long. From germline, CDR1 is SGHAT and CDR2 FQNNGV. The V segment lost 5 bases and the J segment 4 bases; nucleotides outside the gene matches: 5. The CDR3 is CASSPRDRGYEQYF. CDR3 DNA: TGTGCCAGCAGCCCCCGGGACAGGGGTTACGAGCAGTACTTC.

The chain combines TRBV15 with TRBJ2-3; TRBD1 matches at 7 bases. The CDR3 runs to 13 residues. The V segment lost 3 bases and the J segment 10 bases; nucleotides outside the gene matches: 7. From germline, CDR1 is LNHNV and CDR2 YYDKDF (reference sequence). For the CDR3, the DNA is TGTGCCACCAGCAGCATTAACGGACAGGCGCAGTATTTT. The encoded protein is CATSSINGQAQYF.

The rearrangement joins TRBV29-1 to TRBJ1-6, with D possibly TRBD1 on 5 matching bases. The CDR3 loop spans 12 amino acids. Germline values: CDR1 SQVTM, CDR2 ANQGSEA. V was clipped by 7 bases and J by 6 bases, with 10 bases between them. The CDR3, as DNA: TGCAGCGCCCGGGACGGTAATTCACCCCTCCACTTT. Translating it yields CSARDGNSPLHF.

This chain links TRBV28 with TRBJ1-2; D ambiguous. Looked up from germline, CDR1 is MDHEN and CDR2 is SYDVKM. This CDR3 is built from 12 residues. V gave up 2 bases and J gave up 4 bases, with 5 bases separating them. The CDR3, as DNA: TGTGCCAGCAGTTTAACATTCTATGGCTACACCTTC. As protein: CASSLTFYGYTF.

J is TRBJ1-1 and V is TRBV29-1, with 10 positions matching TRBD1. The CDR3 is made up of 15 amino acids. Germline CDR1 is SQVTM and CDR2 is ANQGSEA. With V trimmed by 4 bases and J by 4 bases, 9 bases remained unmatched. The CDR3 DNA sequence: TGCAGCGTTGCCGAGACAGGGGGCGGAGGCACTGAAGCTTTCTTT. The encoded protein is CSVAETGGGGTEAFF.

The CDR3 bases are TGTGCCAGCAGTCCAAGCTACGGGGGGATATCCTACGAGCAGTACTTC. Its protein product is CASSPSYGGISYEQYF. The chain carries TRBV28 and TRBJ2-7; 7 bases line up with TRBD2. After removal of 5 bases from V and 1 base from J, the junction contained 11 bases not matched to a gene. In germline, CDR1 is MDHEN, CDR2 SYDVKM. The CDR3 length is 16 residues.